This T cell receptor beta chain is from a study of cytomegalovirus exposure and HLA in healthy donors. Whole-study results and caveats: Reports described diagnosis of cytomegalovirus status by the classifier as highly specific and sensitive.

Sequenced by immunoSEQ multiplex PCR; TCRdb stores in-frame clones only, minus some. The sample shows about 130,000 clones, approximately 89% of them seen only once. Regarding this clone: Antigen specificity is unknown.

The CDR3 runs 13 residues. The V gene end was trimmed by 5 bases and the J gene end by 3 bases; junction bases not matched to a gene: 3. The germline V gene encodes CDR1 SEHNR and CDR2 FQNEAQ (reference sequence). The clonotype originates from a man aged 25 to 45 in good health and CMV-seronegative. The specimen was PBMCs. The chain combines TRBV7-9 with TRBJ1-2, with 7 bases fitting TRBD1. This chain's CDR3 is CASSIGQDYGYTF. The CDR3 DNA reads as TGTGCCAGCAGCATAGGACAGGACTATGGCTACACCTTC.